This T cell receptor beta chain was documented in a study of CD8+CD57+ T cells in acquired aplastic anemia. Profiles of TCR beta VDJ and CDR3 were generated from a genomic DNA template. TCRdb re-analysed the reads in MiXCR, keeping a single row per CDR3 protein. The sample includes 98,000 or so distinct CDR3 sequences, approximately 49% seen only once; the top ten take about 32%. J was trimmed by 2 bases and V by 3 bases; bases with no gene match: 4. Germline assignment: CDR1 LNHNV and CDR2 YYDKDF (reference sequence). This CDR3 spans 17 amino acids. J is TRBJ2-1 and V is TRBV15; TRBD2 matches 13 bases. The receptor was derived from a human donor in good health, serving as a control. The specimen was sorted CD4+, CD8+, or CD8+CD57+ T cells (not recorded which) from PBMCs. CDR3 in amino acids: CATSSMTSGGPYNEQFF. The DNA of the CDR3 is TGTGCCACCAGCAGCATGACTAGCGGGGGGCCCTACAATGAGCAGTTCTTC. The entire variable domain, with the rest obtained from reference TRBV15 and TRBJ2-1, is as follows: DAMVIQNPRYQVTQFGKPVTLSCSQTLNHNVMYWYQQKSSQAPKLLFHYYDKDFNNEADTPDNFQSRRPNTSFCFLDIRSPGLGDTAMYLCATSSMTSGGPYNEQFFGPGTRLTVL.